This T cell receptor (beta chain) was captured by sequencing in a study of T-cell reconstitution after alpha-beta-depleted transplantation in children. TCRbeta library construction was performed incorporating unique molecular identifiers. In TCRdb, the PCR reads were re-called with MiXCR into one record per CDR3 protein. The sample includes tens of thousands of distinct CDR3 sequences, roughly 5% of them seen just once. This clonotype occurred many times. Antigen: not known. Regarding the study as a whole: The main origin of T-cell counts and diversity one year after transplant was newly produced T cells.

There are 13 residues in the CDR3. The germline V gene has CDR1 SQVTM and CDR2 ANQGSEA. Trimming cost V 7 bases and J 2 bases, with 15 bases left between them. This TCR came from a boy under two years old who had a stem cell transplant for acute myeloid leukemia, so the T cells may come from the graft donor. Sequencing was performed on PBMCs, mostly from graft donor cells, taken 180 days after TCRalphabeta/CD19-depleted stem cell transplant. J is TRBJ2-7 and V is TRBV29-1, with TRBD2 as a possible D gene (7 bases). CDR3 sequence (DNA): TGCAGCGGTGGAAGGGGGGGCCCCTACGAGCAGTACTTC. Amino acids: CSGGRGGPYEQYF.